This T cell receptor beta chain was captured in a study of CD8 T cells in Susac syndrome. An input of roughly 0.5 to 1 ug of RNA was subjected to reverse transcription using random hexamers. TCRdb ran MiXCR on the immunoSEQ multiplex PCR reads and lists one entry per CDR3 protein. Of some 200,000 distinct CDR3 sequences listed, approximately 95% are singletons. The receptor was isolated from a human donor with Susac syndrome. Material for sequencing was CD8+ T cells from PBMCs.

The CDR3 region has the DNA TGTGCCAGCAGCCATACAGGCCAAGAGACCCAGTACTTC. The encoded protein is CASSHTGQETQYF. The rearrangement links TRBV7-9 to TRBJ2-5, with D possibly being TRBD1 (5 bases). Trimming shortened V by 5 bases and J by 1 base, and 8 bases separated the two germline ends. Germline V lookup: CDR1 SEHNR, CDR2 FQNEAQ (reference sequence). There are 13 residues in the CDR3.